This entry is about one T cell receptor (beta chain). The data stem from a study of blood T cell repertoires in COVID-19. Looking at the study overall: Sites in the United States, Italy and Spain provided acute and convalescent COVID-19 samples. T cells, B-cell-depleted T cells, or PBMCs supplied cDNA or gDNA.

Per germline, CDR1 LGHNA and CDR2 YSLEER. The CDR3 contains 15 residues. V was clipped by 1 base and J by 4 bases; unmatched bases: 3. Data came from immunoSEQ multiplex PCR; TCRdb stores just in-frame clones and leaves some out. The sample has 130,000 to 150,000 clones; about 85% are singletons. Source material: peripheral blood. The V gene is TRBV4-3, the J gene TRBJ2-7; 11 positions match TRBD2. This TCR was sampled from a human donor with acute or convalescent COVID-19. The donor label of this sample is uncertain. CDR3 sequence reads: CASSQGLAGLYEQYF. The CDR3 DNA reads TGCGCCAGCAGCCAAGGACTAGCGGGGTTATACGAGCAGTACTTC.